The T cell receptor beta chain described here comes from a study of Ad26.COV2.S vaccination and SARS-CoV-2 variants. Study as a whole: In the study, Ad26.COV2.S was injected intramuscularly once, or twice 56 days apart.

Generated by immunoSEQ multiplex PCR, the TCRdb table keeps only in-frame clones and is missing some. The data show about 480,000 clones, 87% seen once. On this clone: Antigen unknown.

Points from the study as a whole: After vaccination, reports described spike-specific CD8+ and CD4+ T cell responses as showing substantial breadth.

The treatment is: some 20 received Ad26.COV2.S at low or high dose, single or two shots; about 5 received placebo; per-sample allocation not given. Sampling happened 63 days after the first vaccine or placebo injection. The origin of this receptor is a person aged 18-60 years who received the Ad26.COV2.S COVID-19 vaccine or a placebo. This material consisted of peripheral blood, taken in a trial of Ad26.COV2.S vaccine versus placebo.

The CDR3 is CASSYSVNLNTEAFF. The CDR3, as DNA: TGTGCCAGCAGTTACTCAGTCAATTTAAACACTGAAGCTTTCTTT. V and J are TRBV6-5 and TRBJ1-1; D gene unclear. V lost 0 bases and J lost 2, with 10 bases in between. Germline-derived CDR1 and CDR2 are MNHEY and SVGAGI. The CDR3 contains 15 residues.